The entry below gives a single T cell receptor (beta chain) sequence along with its context. The entry originates in a study of blood T cell repertoires in COVID-19. Produced via immunoSEQ multiplex PCR; TCRdb's table is partial and in-frame only. The sample has more than 85,000 clones, about 80% seen once. The CDR3 extends over 14 amino acids. V shed 4 bases and J 7 bases; nucleotides not matched to a gene: 11. Germline V gives CDR1 SGHRS, CDR2 YFSETQ. The sequenced sample consisted of peripheral blood. The sequence derives from a woman aged 45 to 65 with acute or convalescent COVID-19. V usage is TRBV5-1 and J usage is TRBJ2-7; 7 bases are shared with TRBD1. The CDR3 region is CASSQGQSRQEQYF. CDR3 coding DNA: TGCGCCAGCAGCCAGGGACAGTCCCGGCAAGAGCAGTACTTC.